This T cell receptor (beta chain) was obtained from a study of blood T cell repertoires in COVID-19. As handled by the study authors: Reference gene primer amplification yielded estimated nucleated cell counts. TCRdb's table, derived via immunoSEQ multiplex PCR, lists solely in-frame clones and lacks some. The V and J calls and clone size come from that table; D and trimming were worked out from the DNA. Of about 200,000 clones listed, approximately 81% are singletons. The CDR3 is 13 residues long. V was trimmed by 6 bases and J by 3 bases, leaving 10 bases between them. Germline assignment: CDR1 KGHSH and CDR2 LQKENI. Cohort placement rested on clinical history that participants reported themselves. Notes on this clone: This specimen includes other DNA sequences encoding the same CDR3.

Sequencing was performed on PBMCs or T cells enriched from blood (not recorded which). This clonotype was obtained from a woman aged 50 to 60 with acute COVID-19. The gene calls are TRBV18 and TRBJ2-3; perhaps TRBD1 as D (6 bases). As DNA, the CDR3 is TGTGCCAGCTCGCCTACAGGGACAGATACGCAGTATTTT. Its translation: CASSPTGTDTQYF.